Listed here are 22 T cell receptor beta chains from one sample, sequenced in a study of blood T cell repertoires in COVID-19. Clones were sequenced by immunoSEQ multiplex PCR, and TCRdb holds only the in-frame ones, with some missing. The profile shows about 82,000 clones, approximately 79% of them singletons. The sample taken for sequencing was peripheral blood. These TCRs come from a human donor with acute or convalescent COVID-19. The donor label of this sample is uncertain.

The chain combines TRBV6-2 or TRBV6-3 with TRBJ2-7, with D unclear. Germline CDR1 and CDR2: MNHEY and SVGEGT. V was clipped by 2 bases and J by 2 bases, with 10 bases between them. This CDR3 region has 14 residues. The CDR3 sequence: CASSYVQATYEQYF. The CDR3 nucleotides read TGTGCCAGCAGTTACGTTCAGGCAACCTACGAGCAGTACTTC.

J is TRBJ2-1 and V is TRBV6-5; a possible D gene is TRBD1 (5 bases). Germline assignment: CDR1 MNHEY and CDR2 SVGAGI. CDR3 size: 12 residues. V was cut by 7 bases and J by 6 bases, with 10 bases left in between. The CDR3 reads CASTAGRNEQFF. The CDR3 coding sequence is TGTGCCAGCACGGCAGGGCGCAATGAGCAGTTCTTC.

This clone was picked up a small number of times. The chain carries TRBV13 and TRBJ2-3; possibly TRBD2 for D (5 bases). Germline V gene sequence: CDR1 PRHDT, CDR2 FYEKMQ (reference sequence). Trimming removed 4 bases from V and 0 bases from J, with 14 bases in between. The CDR3 has 16 residues. The CDR3 protein is CASSSEASSSTDTQYF. CDR3 coding DNA: TGTGCCAGCAGCTCCGAGGCTAGCTCTAGCACAGATACGCAGTATTTT.

This clone was picked up one time. The rearrangement links TRBV6-5 to TRBJ2-7; D ambiguous. The germline V gene has CDR1 MNHEY and CDR2 SVGAGI. V was pared by 9 bases and J by 2 bases, with 8 bases between. The CDR3 consists of 11 residues. CDR3 loop: CASADAYEQYF. DNA of the CDR3: TGTGCCAGTGCAGATGCCTACGAGCAGTACTTC.

This clone was observed a single time. This rearrangement joins TRBV27 to TRBJ2-7; 8 nucleotides align to TRBD1. Looked up from germline, CDR1 is MNHEY and CDR2 is SMNVEV (reference sequence). This CDR3 comprises 15 residues. V lost 4 bases to trimming and J lost 0 bases; unmatched junction nucleotides: 5. CDR3 amino acids: CASSSTGVYSYEQYF. CDR3 DNA sequence: TGTGCCAGCAGTTCGACAGGGGTCTACTCCTACGAGCAGTACTTC.

Only a few counts were recorded for this clone. The rearrangement links TRBV5-5 to TRBJ2-3; 8 bases align to TRBD2. The V segment lost 1 base and the J segment 6 bases; nucleotides outside the gene matches: 22. The CDR3 is made up of 20 amino acids. CDR1 SGHKS and CDR2 YYEKEE come from the germline V gene (reference sequence). The CDR3 protein is CASSLSAGMLTSESPDTQYF. In DNA form, the CDR3 reads TGTGCCAGCAGCTTGTCAGCAGGGATGTTGACTAGCGAGAGTCCGGATACGCAGTATTTT.

This clone was counted only a few times. The CDR3 sequence is CASSPGRPGNTIYF. The CDR3 bases are TGTGCCAGCAGCCCAGGGCGGCCAGGAAACACCATATATTTT. The V call is TRBV4-2, the J call TRBJ1-3; weak D call: TRBD1 (5 bases). V shed 4 bases and J shed 4 bases, with 11 bases lying between them. From germline, CDR1 is LGHNA and CDR2 YNFKEQ. The CDR3 is 14 amino acids.

The genes are TRBV6-6 and TRBJ2-1, with a possible D match to TRBD1 (6 bases). Trimming left V 9 bases short and J 2 bases short, with 11 bases between. The CDR3 is 13 amino acids. Germline CDR1 MNHNY, CDR2 SVGAGI (reference sequence). Here the CDR3 reads CASYRAPYNEQFF. In nucleotides, the CDR3 is TGTGCCAGTTACAGGGCACCCTACAATGAGCAGTTCTTC.

Only a few counts were recorded for this clone. CDR3 sequence (DNA): TGTGCCAGCAGCTCACAGGGTCCCAGCAATCAGCCCCAGCATTTT. Amino acids: CASSSQGPSNQPQHF. The chain employs TRBV5-6 and TRBJ1-5; TRBD1 might be the D (6 bases). CDR1 and CDR2 (germline): SGHDT, YYEEEE. CDR3 length: 15 amino acids. Trimming took off 3 bases at V and 1 base at J, with 11 bases between the two ends. Combining the CDR3 with reference TRBV5-6 and TRBJ1-5 gives the whole variable domain DAGVTQSPTHLIKTRGQQVTLRCSPKSGHDTVSWYQQALGQGPQFIFQYYEEEERQRGNFPDRFSGHQFPNYSSELNVNALLLGDSALYLCASSSQGPSNQPQHFGDGTRLSIL.

The chain links TRBV25-1 to TRBJ1-5; possibly TRBD1 for D (5 bases). The CDR3 sequence is 14 residues long. The germline gives CDR1 MGHDK, CDR2 SYGVNS. Trimming removed 5 bases at V and 1 base at J, with 9 bases between. The CDR3, as DNA: TGTGCCAGCAGTTGGGGCCGGAGCAATCAGCCCCAGCATTTT. As protein: CASSWGRSNQPQHF.

V and J are TRBV18 and TRBJ2-5; possibly TRBD2 for D (5 bases). The germline gives CDR1 KGHSH, CDR2 LQKENI. This CDR3 is 16 amino acids long. V lost 2 bases, J lost 4 bases, and 17 bases lay in between. The chain's CDR3 is CASSPVGDIRRETQYF. DNA of the CDR3: TGTGCCAGCTCACCAGTCGGGGATATTCGAAGAGAGACCCAGTACTTC.

The chain combines TRBV3-1 (or the pseudogene TRBV3-2) with TRBJ1-1; no firm D call. CDR1 and CDR2 (germline): LGHDT, YNNKEL (reference sequence). CDR3 size: 15 residues. V was pared by 3 bases and J by 0 bases, with 11 bases between. The CDR3, as DNA: TGTGCCAGCAGCCACGTTCAGGCTATGAACACTGAAGCTTTCTTT. This encodes CASSHVQAMNTEAFF.

Here the CDR3 reads CASSVPGQGKETQYF. The DNA of the CDR3 is TGTGCCAGCAGCGTGCCGGGACAGGGAAAAGAGACCCAGTACTTC. This chain uses TRBV11-2 with TRBJ2-5, with 9 bases lining up with TRBD1. Germline lookup yields CDR1 SGHAT and CDR2 FQNNGV. The CDR3 sequence is 15 residues long. With V trimmed by 5 bases and J by 3 bases, 7 bases remained unmatched.

The chain employs TRBV7-9 and TRBJ1-6, with 9 bases that match TRBD1. The CDR3 totals 15 residues. With V trimmed by 1 base and J by 9 bases, 4 bases remained unmatched. Germline V CDR1 and CDR2: SEHNR, FQNEAQ (reference sequence). Here the CDR3 reads CASSLGGTGSSPLHF. The CDR3, as DNA: TGTGCCAGCAGCTTAGGAGGGACAGGGAGTTCACCCCTCCACTTT.

This chain joins TRBV6-2 or TRBV6-3 and TRBJ2-1, with 14 bases identical to TRBD2. V gave up 0 bases and J gave up 7 bases; unmatched junction bases: 11. CDR1 is MNHEY and CDR2 is SVGEGT in the germline V gene. This CDR3 is built from 19 residues. DNA for the CDR3: TGTGCCAGCAGTTACTCGCTCCCGGGACTAGCGGGAGCATTAAATGAGCAGTTCTTC. It is translated as CASSYSLPGLAGALNEQFF.

This chain uses TRBV7-6 with TRBJ1-5; 8 positions agree with TRBD1. The CDR3 sequence is 14 residues long. After removal of 5 bases from V and 6 bases from J, the junction contained 6 bases not matched to a gene. Germline V gene lookup returns CDR1 SGHVS and CDR2 FNYEAQ. The CDR3, as DNA: TGTGCCAGCAGCCCTCGGACAGGGAGTCAGCCCCAGCATTTT. This encodes CASSPRTGSQPQHF.

V and J are TRBV7-2 and TRBJ2-1, with 7 bases fitting TRBD2. The junction had 7 bases not matched to a gene; V was cut back by 5 bases and J by 0 bases. Germline loops: CDR1 SGHTA, CDR2 FQGNSA. This CDR3 region has 16 residues. CDR3 residues: CASSPVGGSSYNEQFF. In DNA form, the CDR3 reads TGTGCCAGCAGCCCTGTGGGGGGGAGCTCCTACAATGAGCAGTTCTTC.

V usage is TRBV10-1 and J usage is TRBJ1-1; 10 bases are shared with TRBD1. J lost 5 bases, V lost 4 bases, and 7 bases had no gene match. In germline, CDR1 is WNHNN, CDR2 SYGVQD (reference sequence). The CDR3 has 15 residues. CDR3 sequence: CASSATDRGSTEAFF. In nucleotides, the CDR3 is TGCGCCAGCAGTGCTACGGACAGGGGGAGTACTGAAGCTTTCTTT.

The CDR3 loop is CASSLEAPRGGGTNSPLHF. The CDR3 DNA reads TGTGCCAGCAGCTTGGAAGCACCTCGGGGAGGGGGAACTAATTCACCCCTCCACTTT. The chain recombines TRBV5-4 with TRBJ1-6, with D maybe TRBD1 (6 bases). The CDR3 covers 19 residues. The germline gives CDR1 SGHNT, CDR2 YYREEE (reference sequence). The ends were cut back, 0 bases at V and 6 bases at J, with 22 bases in the middle. The complete variable domain, with remaining parts taken from reference TRBV5-4 and TRBJ1-6, reads ETGVTQSPTHLIKTRGQQVTLRCSSQSGHNTVSWYQQALGQGPQFIFQYYREEENGRGNFPPRFSGLQFPNYSSELNVNALELDDSALYLCASSLEAPRGGGTNSPLHFGNGTRLTVT.

The chain is built from TRBV5-1 and TRBJ2-5, with 7 positions matching TRBD1. CDR3 size: 15 residues. V dropped 0 bases and J dropped 4; count of bases not matched to a gene: 6. Per the germline V gene, CDR1 is SGHRS and CDR2 is YFSETQ. This chain's CDR3 is CASSLAAGGTETQYF. DNA of the CDR3: TGCGCCAGCAGCTTGGCTGCAGGGGGTACAGAGACCCAGTACTTC.

CDR3 in amino acids: CASSNEASSTGELFF. The CDR3 nucleotides read TGTGCCAGCAGTAATGAGGCCAGCAGTACCGGGGAGCTGTTTTTT. The chain combines TRBV2 with TRBJ2-2; unclear D gene. The CDR3 loop spans 15 amino acids. V was clipped by 5 bases and J by 5 bases, with 15 bases between them. From germline, CDR1 is SNHLY and CDR2 FYNNEI. Full variable domain (outside the CDR3, taken from reference TRBV2 and TRBJ2-2): EPEVTQTPSHQVTQMGQEVILRCVPISNHLYFYWYRQILGQKVEFLVSFYNNEISEKSEIFDDQFSVERPDGSNFTLKIRSTKLEDSAMYFCASSNEASSTGELFFGEGSRLTVL.

The chain links TRBV3-1 (or the pseudogene TRBV3-2) to TRBJ2-2; 7 bases align to TRBD1. The CDR3 contains 14 residues. CDR1 is LGHDT and CDR2 is YNNKEL in the germline V gene (reference sequence). V gave up 5 bases and J gave up 10 bases; unmatched junction bases: 10. CDR3 in amino acids: CASSDTRGTSELFF. Written as DNA, the CDR3 is TGTGCCAGCAGCGATACCAGGGGGACATCGGAGCTGTTTTTT.